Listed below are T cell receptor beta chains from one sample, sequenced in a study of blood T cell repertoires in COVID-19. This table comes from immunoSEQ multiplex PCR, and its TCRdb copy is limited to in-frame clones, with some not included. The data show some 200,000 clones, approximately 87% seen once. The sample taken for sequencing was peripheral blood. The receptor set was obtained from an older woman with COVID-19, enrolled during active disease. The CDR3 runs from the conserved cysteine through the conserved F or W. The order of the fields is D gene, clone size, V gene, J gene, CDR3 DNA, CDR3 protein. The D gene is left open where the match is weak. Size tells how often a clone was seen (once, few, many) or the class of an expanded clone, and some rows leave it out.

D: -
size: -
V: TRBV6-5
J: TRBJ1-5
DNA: TGTGCCAGCAGTTACTCCGGGATTCATAAGCCCCAGCATTTT
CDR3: CASSYSGIHKPQHF

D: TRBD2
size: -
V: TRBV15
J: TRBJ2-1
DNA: TGTGCCACCAGCAGTGTAGCGGGAGCTCCGGATGAGCAGTTCTTC
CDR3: CATSSVAGAPDEQFF

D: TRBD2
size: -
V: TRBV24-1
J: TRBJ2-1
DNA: TGTGCCACCAGATCAGGGGGCCGAGCTAGCGGGAGGGCCGGGAATGAGCAGTTCTTC
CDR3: CATRSGGRASGRAGNEQFF

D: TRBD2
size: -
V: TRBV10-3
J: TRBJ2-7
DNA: TGTGCCATCAGTGAGTCGGCGGGAGCGTACGAGCAGTACTTC
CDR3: CAISESAGAYEQYF

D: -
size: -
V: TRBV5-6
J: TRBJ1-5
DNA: TGTGCCAGCAGCTTGTCGGGCAGGGGTCGCCAGCCCCAGCATTTT
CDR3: CASSLSGRGRQPQHF

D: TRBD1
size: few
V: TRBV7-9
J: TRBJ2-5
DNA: TGTGCCAGCAGCTTAGTGGGACAGGGACAAGAGACCCAGTACTTC
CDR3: CASSLVGQGQETQYF

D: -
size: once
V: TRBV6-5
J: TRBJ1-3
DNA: TGTGCCAGCAGTTACTCAGGGGCTGGAAACACCATATATTTT
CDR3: CASSYSGAGNTIYF

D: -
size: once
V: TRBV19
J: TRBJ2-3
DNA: TGTGCCAGTAGTGGAGGGGTCTCAGATACGCAGTATTTT
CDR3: CASSGGVSDTQYF

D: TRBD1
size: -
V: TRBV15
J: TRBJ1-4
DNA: TGTGCCACCAGCGCCCGGGACAGGGGAGACGAAAAACTGTTTTTT
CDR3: CATSARDRGDEKLFF

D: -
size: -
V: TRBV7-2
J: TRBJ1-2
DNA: TGTGCCAGCAGCTCGGGTCCGGGGTATGGCTACACCTTC
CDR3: CASSSGPGYGYTF

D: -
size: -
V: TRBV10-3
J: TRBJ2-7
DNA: TGTGCCATCAGCTCACTAGACGTCTACGAGCAGTACTTC
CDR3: CAISSLDVYEQYF

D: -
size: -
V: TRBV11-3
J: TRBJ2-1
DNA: TGTGCCAGCAGCCCAAATGGACTCCAGGAGCAGTTCTTC
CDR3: CASSPNGLQEQFF